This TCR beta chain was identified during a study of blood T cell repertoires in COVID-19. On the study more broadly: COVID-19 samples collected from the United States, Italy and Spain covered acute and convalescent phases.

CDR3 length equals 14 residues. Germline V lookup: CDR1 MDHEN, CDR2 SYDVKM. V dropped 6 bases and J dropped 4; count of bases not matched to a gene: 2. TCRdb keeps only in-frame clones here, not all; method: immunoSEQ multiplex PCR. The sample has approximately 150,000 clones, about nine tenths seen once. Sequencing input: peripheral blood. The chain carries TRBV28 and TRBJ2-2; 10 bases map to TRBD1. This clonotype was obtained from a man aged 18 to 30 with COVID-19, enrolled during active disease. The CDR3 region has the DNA TGTGCCAGCAGGAGGACAGGGGGCACCGGGGAGCTGTTTTTT. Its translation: CASRRTGGTGELFF.